Listed below are T cell receptor beta chains from one sample, sequenced in a study of vaccination effects on CD4 cells after COVID-19. These TCRs' antigens remain unknown. Sequencing used immunoSEQ multiplex PCR; TCRdb keeps in-frame clones, though not all of them. The data show approximately 31,000 clones, about 72% seen once. This specimen consisted of CD4+ T cells from PBMCs cultured with a peptide pool, obtained before COVID-19 vaccination. The receptors come from a human donor who had a prior SARS-CoV-2 infection. Each CDR3 is given with its conserved first and last residue. A D gene is named only where the DNA matches it firmly. Size is stated for part of the rows, as once, few or many counts, or as a class when the clone is expanded.

d_call: .; v_call: TRBV18; clone_size: .; cdr3_length: 14; j_call: TRBJ1-2; cdr3_aa: CASSPGQDSYGYTF; cdr3_nt: TGTGCCAGCTCACCGGGACAAGACTCCTATGGCTACACCTTC
d_call: TRBD2; v_call: TRBV7-2; clone_size: few; cdr3_length: 15; j_call: TRBJ2-7; cdr3_aa: CASSLGGGGSYEQYF; cdr3_nt: TGTGCCAGCAGCTTAGGTGGCGGGGGCTCCTACGAGCAGTACTTC
d_call: TRBD2; v_call: TRBV11-3; clone_size: .; cdr3_length: 15; j_call: TRBJ2-1; cdr3_aa: CASSLGTSGYNEQFF; cdr3_nt: TGTGCCAGCAGCCTAGGGACTAGCGGCTACAATGAGCAGTTCTTC
d_call: TRBD1; v_call: TRBV6-5; clone_size: once; cdr3_length: 15; j_call: TRBJ2-1; cdr3_aa: CASSLQTGAYNEQFF; cdr3_nt: TGTGCCAGCAGTCTTCAGACAGGGGCCTACAATGAGCAGTTCTTC
d_call: .; v_call: TRBV9; clone_size: .; cdr3_length: 13; j_call: TRBJ1-2; cdr3_aa: CASSPWTSYGYTF; cdr3_nt: TGTGCCAGCAGCCCTTGGACAAGTTATGGCTACACCTTC
d_call: .; v_call: TRBV2; clone_size: .; cdr3_length: 12; j_call: TRBJ1-2; cdr3_aa: CASRVPGDGYTF; cdr3_nt: TGTGCCAGCAGGGTCCCCGGGGATGGCTACACCTTC
d_call: .; v_call: TRBV24-1; clone_size: few; cdr3_length: 15; j_call: TRBJ2-1; cdr3_aa: CATSVGISSYNEQFF; cdr3_nt: TGTGCCACCAGTGTTGGGATAAGCTCCTACAATGAGCAGTTCTTC
d_call: TRBD2; v_call: TRBV9; clone_size: .; cdr3_length: 12; j_call: TRBJ2-1; cdr3_aa: CASSVPGGEQFF; cdr3_nt: TGTGCCAGCAGCGTACCGGGGGGTGAGCAGTTCTTC
d_call: TRBD2; v_call: TRBV15; clone_size: .; cdr3_length: 19; j_call: TRBJ2-1; cdr3_aa: CATSRKASGSLTEGNEQFF; cdr3_nt: TGTGCCACCAGCAGAAAGGCTAGCGGATCATTAACCGAAGGGAATGAGCAGTTCTTC
d_call: .; v_call: TRBV7-2; clone_size: .; cdr3_length: 16; j_call: TRBJ1-5; cdr3_aa: CASRPGGWDSNQPQHF; cdr3_nt: TGTGCCAGCAGACCTGGAGGGTGGGATAGCAATCAGCCCCAGCATTTT
d_call: TRBD1; v_call: TRBV5-4; clone_size: .; cdr3_length: 15; j_call: TRBJ1-5; cdr3_aa: CASSLGQVSNQPQHF; cdr3_nt: TGTGCCAGCAGCCTCGGACAGGTTAGCAATCAGCCCCAGCATTTT
d_call: .; v_call: TRBV5-5; clone_size: .; cdr3_length: 13; j_call: TRBJ1-2; cdr3_aa: CASSPVGGSGYTF; cdr3_nt: TGTGCCAGCAGCCCCGTAGGGGGTAGTGGCTACACCTTC
d_call: .; v_call: TRBV24-1; clone_size: .; cdr3_length: 16; j_call: TRBJ2-3; cdr3_aa: CATSDPLISGVDTQYF; cdr3_nt: TGTGCCACCAGTGATCCGTTAATTAGTGGTGTAGATACGCAGTATTTT
d_call: .; v_call: TRBV20-1; clone_size: .; cdr3_length: 11; j_call: TRBJ1-1; cdr3_aa: CSARDRTEAFF; cdr3_nt: TGCAGTGCTAGAGATAGAACTGAAGCTTTCTTT
d_call: TRBD1; v_call: TRBV2; clone_size: once; cdr3_length: 15; j_call: TRBJ2-2; cdr3_aa: CASRGGRGHTGELFF; cdr3_nt: TGTGCCAGCAGAGGAGGCAGGGGGCACACCGGGGAGCTGTTTTTT
d_call: .; v_call: TRBV27; clone_size: .; cdr3_length: 16; j_call: TRBJ2-7; cdr3_aa: CASSLTPGVSIYEQYF; cdr3_nt: TGTGCCAGCAGTTTAACCCCTGGCGTCTCCATCTACGAGCAGTACTTC
d_call: .; v_call: TRBV13; clone_size: .; cdr3_length: 15; j_call: TRBJ1-3; cdr3_aa: CASSLFLGSSNTIYF; cdr3_nt: TGTGCCAGCAGCTTATTCTTGGGGAGTTCAAACACCATATATTTT
d_call: TRBD2; v_call: TRBV7-8; clone_size: few; cdr3_length: 16; j_call: TRBJ2-7; cdr3_aa: CASSLTTSGRAREQYF; cdr3_nt: TGTGCCAGCAGCTTAACCACTAGCGGGAGGGCGAGGGAGCAGTACTTC
d_call: .; v_call: TRBV10-3; clone_size: many; cdr3_length: 17; j_call: TRBJ1-1; cdr3_aa: CAISDNIQPRQSTEAFF; cdr3_nt: TGTGCCATCAGTGACAATATACAACCAAGACAGAGCACTGAAGCTTTCTTT
d_call: TRBD2; v_call: TRBV24-1; clone_size: .; cdr3_length: 16; j_call: TRBJ2-1; cdr3_aa: CATSDPTSGGRQEQFF; cdr3_nt: TGTGCCACCAGTGACCCGACTAGCGGGGGTCGGCAAGAGCAGTTCTTC
d_call: .; v_call: TRBV7-9; clone_size: .; cdr3_length: 13; j_call: TRBJ1-2; cdr3_aa: CASGGGHRYGYTF; cdr3_nt: TGTGCCAGCGGGGGGGGTCATAGGTATGGCTACACCTTC
d_call: TRBD1; v_call: TRBV10-3; clone_size: .; cdr3_length: 18; j_call: TRBJ1-1; cdr3_aa: CAISDPTGQGRGYTEAFF; cdr3_nt: TGTGCCATCAGTGACCCAACGGGACAGGGGCGGGGGTACACTGAAGCTTTCTTT
d_call: .; v_call: TRBV6-5; clone_size: .; cdr3_length: 15; j_call: TRBJ1-3; cdr3_aa: CASSSYSGSGNTIYF; cdr3_nt: TGTGCCAGCAGCTCGTACAGTGGCTCTGGAAACACCATATATTTT
d_call: .; v_call: TRBV5-4; clone_size: .; cdr3_length: 13; j_call: TRBJ1-1; cdr3_aa: CASSFSRDSEAFF; cdr3_nt: TGTGCCAGCAGCTTTTCTAGGGATTCTGAAGCTTTCTTT
d_call: TRBD1; v_call: TRBV10-3; clone_size: .; cdr3_length: 14; j_call: TRBJ1-1; cdr3_aa: CAISEGQGFTEAFF; cdr3_nt: TGTGCCATCAGTGAGGGACAGGGTTTCACTGAAGCTTTCTTT
d_call: TRBD1; v_call: TRBV11-2; clone_size: .; cdr3_length: 18; j_call: TRBJ1-1; cdr3_aa: CASSSGTGTKKGGTEAFF; cdr3_nt: TGTGCCAGCAGCTCCGGGACAGGCACTAAAAAGGGTGGTACTGAAGCTTTCTTT
d_call: TRBD2; v_call: TRBV6-5; clone_size: .; cdr3_length: 13; j_call: TRBJ2-3; cdr3_aa: CASKVIAGDTQYF; cdr3_nt: TGTGCCAGCAAGGTGATAGCGGGAGATACGCAGTATTTT
d_call: .; v_call: TRBV6-1; clone_size: .; cdr3_length: 17; j_call: TRBJ2-6; cdr3_aa: CASSENPPRAGANVLTF; cdr3_nt: TGTGCCAGCAGTGAAAACCCCCCCAGGGCTGGGGCCAACGTCCTGACTTTC
d_call: .; v_call: TRBV9; clone_size: .; cdr3_length: 17; j_call: TRBJ2-1; cdr3_aa: CASSALSAVLRYNEQFF; cdr3_nt: TGTGCCAGCAGCGCCCTTTCGGCGGTCCTGAGATACAATGAGCAGTTCTTC
d_call: TRBD1; v_call: TRBV6-5; clone_size: .; cdr3_length: 16; j_call: TRBJ1-2; cdr3_aa: CASSYPSGTGIKGYTF; cdr3_nt: TGTGCCAGCAGTTACCCATCCGGGACAGGAATAAAAGGCTACACCTTC
d_call: .; v_call: TRBV9; clone_size: .; cdr3_length: 15; j_call: TRBJ2-3; cdr3_aa: CASTERDGHTDTQYF; cdr3_nt: TGTGCCAGCACCGAACGGGACGGACACACAGATACGCAGTATTTT
d_call: TRBD1; v_call: TRBV6-5; clone_size: .; cdr3_length: 15; j_call: TRBJ1-1; cdr3_aa: CASSRPGQGRTEAFF; cdr3_nt: TGTGCCAGCAGTCGGCCGGGACAGGGGAGAACTGAAGCTTTCTTT
d_call: TRBD2; v_call: TRBV6-5; clone_size: .; cdr3_length: 13; j_call: TRBJ2-1; cdr3_aa: CASGASGGAGQFF; cdr3_nt: TGTGCCAGCGGGGCTAGCGGGGGGGCGGGGCAGTTCTTC
d_call: TRBD1; v_call: TRBV19; clone_size: .; cdr3_length: 14; j_call: TRBJ1-2; cdr3_aa: CASIRGQGNYGYTF; cdr3_nt: TGTGCCAGTATCCGGGGACAGGGAAACTATGGCTACACCTTC
d_call: .; v_call: TRBV25-1; clone_size: .; cdr3_length: 16; j_call: TRBJ2-3; cdr3_aa: CASSESTTRSTDTQYF; cdr3_nt: TGTGCCAGCAGTGAATCTACGACTCGAAGCACAGATACGCAGTATTTT
d_call: TRBD2; v_call: TRBV6-4; clone_size: once; cdr3_length: 14; j_call: TRBJ2-1; cdr3_aa: CASRLAGGGGEQFF; cdr3_nt: TGTGCCAGCAGACTAGCGGGAGGGGGCGGTGAGCAGTTCTTC
d_call: .; v_call: TRBV7-2; clone_size: once; cdr3_length: 14; j_call: TRBJ2-7; cdr3_aa: CASSPEGGLDEQYF; cdr3_nt: TGTGCCAGCAGCCCAGAAGGGGGGCTGGACGAGCAGTACTTC
d_call: TRBD1; v_call: TRBV28; clone_size: .; cdr3_length: 15; j_call: TRBJ2-7; cdr3_aa: CASSPPGTGRYEQYF; cdr3_nt: TGTGCCAGCAGCCCTCCCGGGACAGGGCGATATGAGCAGTACTTC
d_call: .; v_call: TRBV3-1/TRBV3-2; clone_size: few; cdr3_length: 15; j_call: TRBJ2-5; cdr3_aa: CASSQGPWGQETQYF; cdr3_nt: TGTGCCAGCAGCCAAGGCCCGTGGGGACAAGAGACCCAGTACTTC
d_call: TRBD1; v_call: TRBV5-1; clone_size: .; cdr3_length: 17; j_call: TRBJ2-5; cdr3_aa: CASSRGQGLYNQETQYF; cdr3_nt: TGCGCCAGCAGCCGAGGACAGGGTCTTTACAACCAAGAGACCCAGTACTTC
d_call: TRBD1; v_call: TRBV7-9; clone_size: .; cdr3_length: 15; j_call: TRBJ2-1; cdr3_aa: CASSPRQGVFYEQFF; cdr3_nt: TGTGCCAGCAGCCCCCGACAGGGGGTGTTCTATGAGCAGTTCTTC
d_call: TRBD2; v_call: TRBV3-1/TRBV3-2; clone_size: medium-sized; cdr3_length: 17; j_call: TRBJ2-5; cdr3_aa: CASSQDPGREGRETQYF; cdr3_nt: TGTGCCAGCAGCCAAGATCCGGGACGGGAGGGCCGGGAGACCCAGTACTTC
d_call: .; v_call: TRBV5-6; clone_size: .; cdr3_length: 13; j_call: TRBJ2-5; cdr3_aa: CASSWGARETQYF; cdr3_nt: TGTGCCAGCAGCTGGGGGGCTCGGGAGACCCAGTACTTC
d_call: .; v_call: TRBV7-3; clone_size: few; cdr3_length: 13; j_call: TRBJ2-1; cdr3_aa: CASSPIGGHEQFF; cdr3_nt: TGTGCCAGCAGCCCAATCGGGGGCCATGAGCAGTTCTTC
d_call: .; v_call: TRBV6-5; clone_size: .; cdr3_length: 15; j_call: TRBJ2-1; cdr3_aa: CASGWTSTKGNEQFF; cdr3_nt: TGTGCCAGCGGATGGACTTCAACCAAAGGAAATGAGCAGTTCTTC
d_call: .; v_call: TRBV7-8; clone_size: few; cdr3_length: 13; j_call: TRBJ1-2; cdr3_aa: CASSLIGLDGYTF; cdr3_nt: TGTGCCAGCAGCTTGATAGGATTGGATGGCTACACCTTC